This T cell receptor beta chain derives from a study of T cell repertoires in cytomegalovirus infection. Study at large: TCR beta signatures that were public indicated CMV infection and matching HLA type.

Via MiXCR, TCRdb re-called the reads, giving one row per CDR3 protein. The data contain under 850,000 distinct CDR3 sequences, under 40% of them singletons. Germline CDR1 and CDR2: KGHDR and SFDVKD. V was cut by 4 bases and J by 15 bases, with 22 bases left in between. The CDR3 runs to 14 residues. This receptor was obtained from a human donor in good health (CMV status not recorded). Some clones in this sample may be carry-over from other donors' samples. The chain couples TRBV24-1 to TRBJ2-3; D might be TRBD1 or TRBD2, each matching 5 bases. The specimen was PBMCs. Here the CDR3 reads CATSDLRGTDSLYF. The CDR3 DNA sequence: TGTGCCACCAGTGACCTTCGGGGCACAGATAGCCTTTATTTT.